This paragraph reports one T cell receptor (beta chain). The antigen is unknown. The data are from a study of OX40 agonist ivuxolimab in advanced cancers. Study findings and constraints: At 0.1-3.0 mg/kg, partial responders had clonal expansion among the lowest observed. In CD8+ T cells, expanded clones were on average more numerous than in CD4+. Dose levels from 0.1 to 3.0 mg/kg saw CD4+ and CD8+ blood T cells expand clonally by week 6. No antigen was identified for the clonally expanded peripheral T cells.

The germline V gene encodes CDR1 SGHVS and CDR2 FNYEAQ. This CDR3 spans 13 amino acids. Trimming cost V 3 bases and J 1 base, with 4 bases left between them. Some clones are missing from TCRdb's copy, which holds only in-frame ones; the method was immunoSEQ multiplex PCR. The sample holds 75,000 to 100,000 clones, roughly 84% seen once. Specimen: CD4+ or CD8+ T cells sorted from blood, collected in a trial of the OX40 agonist ivuxolimab. This chain uses TRBV7-6 with TRBJ2-1; D not certain. The sequence derives from an adult with an advanced solid tumor such as melanoma, head and neck, liver or kidney cancer. The CDR3 loop is CASSFQSYNEQFF. CDR3 sequence (DNA): TGTGCCAGCAGCTTCCAATCCTACAATGAGCAGTTCTTC.